These 10 T cell receptor beta chains originate from one sample sequenced in a study of CD8 T cells in ankylosing spondylitis. From the 5' RACE reads, TCRdb called clonotypes with MiXCR, one entry per CDR3 protein. Seen here are over 75,000 distinct CDR3 sequences, roughly 9.6% observed once, and the top ten hold 4% to 5.5%. The sample was blood, either unsorted or a sorted T cell fraction (not recorded which). All receptors come from a male donor with ankylosing spondylitis or in good health (not recorded which).

This clonotype has at least ten counts. The chain joins TRBV4-2 to TRBJ2-1; possibly TRBD1 for D (6 bases). Germline assignment: CDR1 LGHNA and CDR2 YNFKEQ. The CDR3 extends over 17 amino acids. V was trimmed by 3 bases and J by 0 bases, leaving 15 bases between them. The CDR3 DNA reads TGTGCCAGCAGCCAGCTACAGGGCGCCAGCTCCTACAATGAGCAGTTCTTC. It is translated as CASSQLQGASSYNEQFF.

In this sample, this clonotype turned up many times. This chain joins TRBV5-1 and TRBJ2-3, with no clear D. The CDR3 sequence is 13 residues long. Trimming left V 0 bases short and J 4 bases short, with 6 bases between. Germline-derived CDR1 and CDR2 are SGHRS and YFSETQ. The CDR3 loop reads CASSLDPPDTQYF. In nucleotides, the CDR3 is TGCGCCAGCAGCTTGGATCCGCCAGATACGCAGTATTTT.

This clonotype came up a few times. The chain is built from TRBV5-1 and TRBJ1-2; no clear D. Germline V gene lookup returns CDR1 SGHRS and CDR2 YFSETQ. CDR3 length: 13 residues. Trimming cost V 1 base and J 3 bases, with 7 bases left between them. The CDR3 spells CASSLRSDYGYTF. The CDR3 DNA sequence: TGCGCCAGCAGCTTGCGATCTGACTATGGCTACACCTTC.

This clonotype was found a few times. This chain links TRBV3-1 with TRBJ1-1; D is possibly TRBD1 (5 bases). This CDR3 is built from 15 residues. V dropped 4 bases and J dropped 4 bases, with 16 bases sitting between them. Germline V gene lookup returns CDR1 LGHDT and CDR2 YNNKEL (reference sequence). CDR3 sequence reads: CASSRGQGRSTEAFF. The CDR3 DNA sequence: TGTGCCAGCAGCCGAGGCCAGGGAAGGAGCACTGAAGCTTTCTTT.

A note on this clonotype: The junction departs from germline at one end; a sequencing error may be responsible. The rearrangement links TRBV18 to TRBJ1-1, with D maybe TRBD1 (5 bases). Germline values: CDR1 KGHSH, CDR2 LQKENI. This CDR3 contains 12 residues. CDR3 coding DNA: TGTGCCGGCTCCATAGGGGAGACTGAAGCTTTCTTT. It encodes CAGSIGETEAFF.

On this clonotype: A much bigger clone sits one base away, suggesting this may be a read error. The V gene is TRBV7-9, the J gene TRBJ2-5; possibly TRBD1 or TRBD2 for D (5 bases each). CDR3 size: 15 residues. The germline V gene encodes CDR1 SEHNR and CDR2 FQNEAQ (reference sequence). Here the CDR3 DNA reads TGTGCCGGCAGCCCCTGGGACGGAAACCAAGAGACCCAGTACTTC. It encodes CAGSPWDGNQETQYF.

This clonotype occurred a few times. A much larger clone is a single base away; this may be a read error. J is TRBJ2-7 and V is TRBV5-1, with D uncertain. The CDR3 has 12 residues. Germline V gene lookup returns CDR1 SGHRS and CDR2 YFSETQ. In DNA, the CDR3 is TGCGTCAGCAGCCTGACCGGATACGAGCAGTACTTC. It specifies CVSSLTGYEQYF.

In its sample, this clonotype was seen many times. V and J are TRBV5-1 and TRBJ2-2, with 9 bases identical to TRBD2. Germline assignment: CDR1 SGHRS and CDR2 YFSETQ. The length of the CDR3 is 19 residues. After removal of 3 bases from V and 5 bases from J, the junction contained 17 bases not matched to a gene. CDR3 nucleotides: TGCGCCAGCAGCTCGGAGGCTAGCGGGGAAGCCCCCTTAACCGGGGAGCTGTTTTTT. Translated: CASSSEASGEAPLTGELFF.

In this sample, this clonotype turned up many times. The chain combines TRBV12-3 or TRBV12-4 with TRBJ1-4; no reliable D call. V lost 8 bases and J 6 bases, leaving 10 bases between the germline ends. The length of the CDR3 is 12 residues. CDR3 DNA: TGTGCCAGCGGGGAGACGGATGAAAAACTGTTTTTT. Encoded protein: CASGETDEKLFF.

This clonotype was observed many times. This rearrangement joins TRBV9 to TRBJ1-1, with D perhaps matching TRBD1 (6 bases). The CDR3 covers 15 residues. CDR1 SGDLS and CDR2 YYNGEE come from the germline V gene. Trimming took 0 bases from V and 0 from J, leaving 9 bases between them. The CDR3 region has the DNA TGTGCCAGCAGCGTAGCAGGGGCAGTGAACACTGAAGCTTTCTTT. This translates into CASSVAGAVNTEAFF.